These 2 T cell receptor beta chains came from one sample sequenced in a study of T cells in Graves' hyperthyroidism and ophthalmopathy. Amplification targeted TCR beta CDR3 regions from RNA transcripts. TCR CDR3 underwent first-round RT-PCR with the HTBI primer set. TCRdb re-analysed the multiplex PCR reads in MiXCR, keeping a single row per CDR3 protein. Counted here are hundreds of thousands of distinct CDR3 sequences, 12% to 15% occurring once; the ten biggest clones make up 11% to 15%. Sample: blood. All receptors come from a woman aged 40 to 49 with Graves' hyperthyroidism.

This clonotype was counted many times. V gene TRBV28 combines with J gene TRBJ1-5; 7 bases fit TRBD1. The CDR3 consists of 14 residues. V lost 3 bases and J lost 6; bases outside the gene matches: 5. Germline assignment: CDR1 MDHEN and CDR2 SYDVKM. CDR3 residues: CASSLLGGRQPQHF. The DNA for the CDR3 is TGTGCCAGCAGTTTGTTAGGGGGCCGTCAGCCCCAGCATTTT.

The rearrangement joins TRBV19 to TRBJ2-2; possibly TRBD1 for D (6 bases). There are 14 residues in the CDR3. Germline assignment: CDR1 LNHDA and CDR2 SQIVND (reference sequence). V dropped 3 bases and J dropped 6 bases, with 11 bases sitting between them. CDR3 sequence reads: CASSIHRAPGELFF. The CDR3 DNA is TGTGCCAGTAGTATCCACAGGGCCCCCGGGGAGCTGTTTTTT.